This is a list of T cell receptor beta chains from one sample in a study of beta chain features in type 1 diabetes. The repertoire was sequenced with immunoSEQ multiplex PCR; TCRdb's copy has only in-frame clones and lacks some. The data contain about 26,000 clones, about 49% of them singletons. The sequenced material came from stem cell memory CD4+ T cells from blood. The receptors come from a young man with type 1 diabetes. Each CDR3 is given with its conserved first and last residue. Each record gives: J gene, D gene, V gene, clone size, CDR3 DNA, CDR3 protein. The D gene is left open where the match is weak. Some rows mark clone size as missing; the rest say once, few, many or name a class of expanded clone.

J: TRBJ2-2; D: NA; V: TRBV29-1; size: NA; DNA: TGCAGCGCTAGGAGGGCAGCGAACACCGGGGAGCTGTTTTTT; CDR3: CSARRAANTGELFF
J: TRBJ2-3; D: TRBD2; V: TRBV9; size: NA; DNA: TGTGCCAGCAGCGTAGCTTGGTGGCTAGCGGGGGGCACAGATACGCAGTATTTT; CDR3: CASSVAWWLAGGTDTQYF
J: TRBJ2-5; D: TRBD1; V: TRBV5-1; size: NA; DNA: TGCGCCAGCAGCCCTGAATTGGACAGGGTAGAGACCCAGTACTTC; CDR3: CASSPELDRVETQYF
J: TRBJ2-1; D: NA; V: TRBV29-1; size: medium-sized; DNA: TGCAGCGTCAGGGTCCTCTACAATGAGCAGTTCTTC; CDR3: CSVRVLYNEQFF
J: TRBJ2-7; D: NA; V: TRBV6-1; size: NA; DNA: TGTGCCAGCAATCCTGGACAAATGCACTACGAGCAGTACTTC; CDR3: CASNPGQMHYEQYF
J: TRBJ1-2; D: NA; V: TRBV5-4; size: NA; DNA: TGTGCCAGCAGCTCGATTAATGGCGGCTACACCTTC; CDR3: CASSSINGGYTF
J: TRBJ2-5; D: TRBD1; V: TRBV30; size: NA; DNA: TGTGCCTCGAAATTACAGGGGGGGACCCAGTACTTC; CDR3: CASKLQGGTQYF
J: TRBJ1-1; D: NA; V: TRBV5-6; size: NA; DNA: TGTGCCAGCAGCGTGAGGCTCCGGGAAGCTTTCTTT; CDR3: CASSVRLREAFF
J: TRBJ2-1; D: NA; V: TRBV15; size: NA; DNA: TGTGCCACACAAACCGGGGTCCTCAATGAGCAGTTCTTC; CDR3: CATQTGVLNEQFF
J: TRBJ1-2; D: NA; V: TRBV5-1; size: NA; DNA: TGCGCCAGCAGCTCCCAGCCGACAGCCCGCTATGGCTACACCTTC; CDR3: CASSSQPTARYGYTF
J: TRBJ2-7; D: NA; V: TRBV19; size: once; DNA: TGTGCCAGTAGTCCCAGGGCGAACGAGCAGTACTTC; CDR3: CASSPRANEQYF
J: TRBJ2-4; D: NA; V: TRBV23-1; size: NA; DNA: TGCGCCAGCAGTCAATCCAAGCGCCTAGCCAAAAACATTCAGTACTTC; CDR3: CASSQSKRLAKNIQYF
J: TRBJ2-3; D: TRBD2; V: TRBV6-5; size: few; DNA: TGTGCCAGCAAGGTAGCTAGCGGGACCGATACGCAGTATTTT; CDR3: CASKVASGTDTQYF
J: TRBJ2-7; D: TRBD2; V: TRBV6-5; size: NA; DNA: TGTGCCAGCAGTTACTCGAAAGGCGGGAGGGGGAGCGAGCAGTACTTC; CDR3: CASSYSKGGRGSEQYF
J: TRBJ2-7; D: NA; V: TRBV11-2; size: once; DNA: TGTGCCAGCAGCTTACGGAGCCTTCGTAGCGGTCCGTCCTACGAGCAGTACTTC; CDR3: CASSLRSLRSGPSYEQYF
J: TRBJ1-4; D: NA; V: TRBV12-5; size: NA; DNA: TGTGCTAGTGGTTTGGGGACTACAACTAATGAAAAACTGTTTTTT; CDR3: CASGLGTTTNEKLFF
J: TRBJ2-1; D: NA; V: TRBV29-1; size: few; DNA: TGCAGCGTTCCCGGAGGAGGGGCCAATGAGCAGTTCTTC; CDR3: CSVPGGGANEQFF
J: TRBJ2-5; D: NA; V: TRBV29-1; size: NA; DNA: TGCAGCGTTGAAGGCGGTTTCCAAGAGACCCAGTACTTC; CDR3: CSVEGGFQETQYF
J: TRBJ2-7; D: TRBD1; V: TRBV2; size: NA; DNA: TGTGCCAGCAGCTCGGACAGGGGAGGGAGTTACGAGCAGTACTTC; CDR3: CASSSDRGGSYEQYF
J: TRBJ2-2; D: TRBD1; V: TRBV10-3; size: NA; DNA: TGTGCCATCAGTGAAGGGACAGCTTACACCGGGGAGCTGTTTTTT; CDR3: CAISEGTAYTGELFF
J: TRBJ1-1; D: TRBD1; V: TRBV27; size: NA; DNA: TGTGCCAGCAGTTGGGACAGGGAAATGAACACTGAAGCTTTCTTT; CDR3: CASSWDREMNTEAFF
J: TRBJ2-3; D: NA; V: TRBV18; size: NA; DNA: TGTGCCAGCTCACCCCTAACGCGAGGGCGCACAGATACGCAGTATTTT; CDR3: CASSPLTRGRTDTQYF
J: TRBJ1-5; D: NA; V: TRBV12-2; size: NA; DNA: TGTGCAAGTCGCTTAAGGCCCGGGACAGGGAAGGGTCAGCCCCAGCATTTT; CDR3: CASRLRPGTGKGQPQHF
J: TRBJ2-7; D: NA; V: TRBV13; size: once; DNA: TGTGCCAGCAGCCCCGTTGGACAGTCTTACGAGCAGTACTTC; CDR3: CASSPVGQSYEQYF
J: TRBJ2-3; D: TRBD2; V: TRBV19; size: few; DNA: TGTGCCAGTAGGACGGGAGGTGGCGGGGGATTCACAGATACGCAGTATTTT; CDR3: CASRTGGGGGFTDTQYF
J: TRBJ1-5; D: NA; V: TRBV6-1; size: few; DNA: TGTGCCAGCAGTCTTCACCGCGGGGAACAGCCCCAGCATTTT; CDR3: CASSLHRGEQPQHF
J: TRBJ2-3; D: TRBD2; V: TRBV27; size: NA; DNA: TGTGCCAGCAGCTCCCGACTAGCGGATAGCACAGATACGCAGTATTTT; CDR3: CASSSRLADSTDTQYF
J: TRBJ1-1; D: TRBD1; V: TRBV4-2; size: few; DNA: TGTGCCAGCAGCCACAAGGACAGGGGTGTGACTGAAGCTTTCTTT; CDR3: CASSHKDRGVTEAFF
J: TRBJ1-4; D: TRBD1; V: TRBV5-6; size: NA; DNA: TGTGCCAGCAGCTTGACCACAGGGGGCACTAATGAAAAACTGTTTTTT; CDR3: CASSLTTGGTNEKLFF
J: TRBJ1-4; D: NA; V: TRBV5-1; size: NA; DNA: TGCGCCAGCAGCTCGGACATGGCAGAAAAACTGTTTTTT; CDR3: CASSSDMAEKLFF
J: TRBJ1-2; D: NA; V: TRBV5-1; size: NA; DNA: TGCGCCAGCAGCCCAGCACCGGGAGATGGCTACACCTTC; CDR3: CASSPAPGDGYTF
J: TRBJ1-1; D: TRBD1; V: TRBV2; size: NA; DNA: TGTGCCAGCAGTGGCAGGGGGCTGGGCACTGAAGCTTTCTTT; CDR3: CASSGRGLGTEAFF
J: TRBJ2-3; D: NA; V: TRBV6-5; size: NA; DNA: TGTGCCAGCAGGGCAAGCACAGATACGCAGTATTTT; CDR3: CASRASTDTQYF
J: TRBJ2-2; D: NA; V: TRBV4-1; size: NA; DNA: TGCGCCAGCAGCCTAGGGGGGGGAGTCGGGGAGCTGTTTTTT; CDR3: CASSLGGGVGELFF
J: TRBJ1-1; D: NA; V: TRBV6-5; size: few; DNA: TGTGCCAGCAGTTACTCATCCGGAGTGAACACTGAAGCTTTCTTT; CDR3: CASSYSSGVNTEAFF
J: TRBJ2-7; D: TRBD2; V: TRBV18; size: NA; DNA: TGTGCCAGCTCACCACAGCGGGGGGGCTCGTCCTACGAGCAGTACTTC; CDR3: CASSPQRGGSSYEQYF
J: TRBJ2-5; D: TRBD1; V: TRBV5-1; size: NA; DNA: TGCGCCAGCAGCTTGGCCGGGACAGGGAAGACCCAGTACTTC; CDR3: CASSLAGTGKTQYF
J: TRBJ2-3; D: TRBD1; V: TRBV19; size: NA; DNA: TGTGCCAGTAGTATAGGGATCGGACAGGGGACGACAGATACGCAGTATTTT; CDR3: CASSIGIGQGTTDTQYF
J: TRBJ2-3; D: TRBD2; V: TRBV11-2; size: NA; DNA: TGTGCCAGCAGCGCTATTACCGGGACTACCTCCCATACGCAGTATTTT; CDR3: CASSAITGTTSHTQYF
J: TRBJ1-3; D: NA; V: TRBV5-1; size: NA; DNA: TGCGCCAGCAGCTCCCTACCGTCCTCTGGAAACACCATATATTTT; CDR3: CASSSLPSSGNTIYF
J: TRBJ2-2; D: NA; V: TRBV7-7; size: once; DNA: TGTGCCAGCAGCTTAGACAGAAACACCGGGGAGCTGTTTTTT; CDR3: CASSLDRNTGELFF
J: TRBJ1-5; D: NA; V: TRBV6-5; size: NA; DNA: TGTGCCAGCAGTTACGACAGTAGCAATCAGCCCCAGCATTTT; CDR3: CASSYDSSNQPQHF
J: TRBJ1-5; D: NA; V: TRBV5-1; size: NA; DNA: TGCGCCAGCAGCCTGGGGGACCGACGGGGGAATCAGCCCCAGCATTTT; CDR3: CASSLGDRRGNQPQHF
J: TRBJ2-3; D: NA; V: TRBV5-1; size: NA; DNA: TGCGCCAGCAGCTGGGCCCGCCGGGGAGATACGCAGTATTTT; CDR3: CASSWARRGDTQYF
J: TRBJ2-7; D: TRBD1; V: TRBV14; size: NA; DNA: TGTGCCAGCAGCCACCCCGGGACAGGGTCCTACGAGCAGTACTTC; CDR3: CASSHPGTGSYEQYF
J: TRBJ2-1; D: TRBD2; V: TRBV5-1; size: NA; DNA: TGCGCCAGCAGCTTGCCCGGGACTAGCGGGAGGCTCGGCTCCTACAATGAGCAGTTCTTC; CDR3: CASSLPGTSGRLGSYNEQFF
J: TRBJ2-5; D: NA; V: TRBV7-2; size: NA; DNA: TGTGCCAGCAGCGCCCTCGGTGAGACCCAGTACTTC; CDR3: CASSALGETQYF
J: TRBJ1-6; D: NA; V: TRBV2; size: NA; DNA: TGTGCCAGCAGTGGACTAATTGGCAATTCACCCCTCCACTTT; CDR3: CASSGLIGNSPLHF
J: TRBJ2-3; D: TRBD2; V: TRBV4-1; size: NA; DNA: TGCGCCAGCAGCTCCCGATTAGCGGGAACGGATACGCAGTATTTT; CDR3: CASSSRLAGTDTQYF